The 16 T cell receptor beta chains presented below share a single source sample, sequenced in a study of blood T cell repertoires in COVID-19. Sequencing used immunoSEQ multiplex PCR; TCRdb keeps in-frame clones, though not all of them. This sample has about 180,000 clones; around four fifths occur once, and the top ten carry around 15%. Material for sequencing was PBMCs or T cells enriched from blood (not recorded which). These receptors were taken from a woman aged 50 to 60 who had recovered from COVID-19.

The chain links TRBV30 to TRBJ1-2; the match to TRBD1 covers 7 bases. The germline V gene has CDR1 GTSNPN and CDR2 SVGIG (reference sequence). V dropped 3 bases and J dropped 4; count of bases not matched to a gene: 5. The length of the CDR3 is 13 residues. CDR3 coding DNA: TGTGCCTGGAGGGGGACAGAAATCTATGGCTACACCTTC. This translates into CAWRGTEIYGYTF.

V and J are TRBV5-1 and TRBJ2-2; no reliable D call. The germline V gene has CDR1 SGHRS and CDR2 YFSETQ. This CDR3 is 13 amino acids long. V lost 5 bases and J 5 bases, leaving 10 bases between the germline ends. The CDR3 region is CASSELETGELFF. The CDR3 nucleotides read TGCGCCAGCAGTGAGTTAGAGACCGGGGAGCTGTTTTTT.

CDR3 nucleotides: TGCGCCAGCGAACTAGCGGGAGGGCCGGGTAATGAGCAGTTCTTC. This codes for CASELAGGPGNEQFF. The chain recombines TRBV10-2 with TRBJ2-1, with 13 bases that match TRBD2. V was clipped by 8 bases and J by 7 bases; unmatched bases: 8. CDR1 and CDR2 (germline): WSHSY, SAAADI. There are 15 residues in the CDR3.

In its sample, this clone was seen a few times. V usage is TRBV25-1 and J usage is TRBJ1-1; weak D call: TRBD1 (5 bases). The CDR3 is made up of 12 amino acids. Germline-derived CDR1 and CDR2 are MGHDK and SYGVNS. With 6 bases removed from V and 7 bases from J, the gap between germline ends came to 12 bases. The CDR3 DNA reads TGTGCCAGCAGATACGGACACCTTGAAGCTTTCTTT. Translation gives CASRYGHLEAFF.

The genes are TRBV29-1 and TRBJ2-5; no firm D call. This CDR3 has 13 residues. Trimming cost V 4 bases and J 4 bases, with 13 bases left between them. Germline assignment: CDR1 SQVTM and CDR2 ANQGSEA. This CDR3 is CSVASLPRETQYF. CDR3 in DNA: TGCAGCGTTGCTTCTTTACCGAGAGAGACCCAGTACTTC.

The J gene is TRBJ1-1, the V gene TRBV5-4; D is unclear. CDR3 length: 14 residues. The germline gives CDR1 SGHNT, CDR2 YYREEE (reference sequence). The V end lost 3 bases, the J end lost 5 bases, and 14 bases lay between the germline ends. CDR3 region: CASSYEKRFTEAFF. The CDR3 DNA is TGTGCCAGCAGCTACGAGAAGAGGTTTACTGAAGCTTTCTTT.

The rearrangement joins TRBV10-3 to TRBJ2-7; 9 positions match TRBD1. Unmatched junction bases numbered 5, after V lost 6 bases and J lost 5 bases. Germline assignment: CDR1 ENHRY and CDR2 SYGVKD. CDR3 length: 13 amino acids. The DNA of the CDR3 is TGTGCCATCAGCAGGACAGGGGAACACGAGCAGTACTTC. This translates into CAISRTGEHEQYF.

This chain joins TRBV27 and TRBJ1-2; D is perhaps TRBD1 (5 bases). Trimming left V 5 bases short and J 2 bases short, with 12 bases between. CDR1 and CDR2 from the germline V gene are MNHEY and SMNVEV (reference sequence). This CDR3 is 14 amino acids long. The DNA for the CDR3 is TGTGCCAGCAGTATGGAGGGGCCGAACTATGGCTACACCTTC. Protein product: CASSMEGPNYGYTF.

The chain employs TRBV28 and TRBJ2-5; D remains ambiguous. Between the trimmed V and J ends, which lost 6 bases and 2 bases, there was a span of 16 bases. The CDR3 totals 15 residues. Germline assignment: CDR1 MDHEN and CDR2 SYDVKM. CDR3 in amino acids: CASSSRGSDQETQYF. In DNA form, the CDR3 reads TGTGCCAGCAGCTCCAGAGGAAGTGATCAAGAGACCCAGTACTTC.

The chain combines TRBV11-3 with TRBJ1-3, with 8 nucleotides matching TRBD1. The CDR3 spans 17 residues. Germline CDR1 reads SGHNT; CDR2 reads YENEEA. V shed 5 bases, J shed 1 base, and the junction held 10 bases outside the gene matches. CDR3 region: CASSGKDRVVSGNTIYF. In DNA form, the CDR3 reads TGTGCCAGCAGCGGCAAGGACAGGGTGGTTTCTGGAAACACCATATATTTT.

J is TRBJ1-1 and V is TRBV9; 10 nucleotides line up with TRBD1. CDR3 length: 14 residues. The germline V gene encodes CDR1 SGDLS and CDR2 YYNGEE. Trimming removed 2 bases from V and 6 bases from J; junction bases left unmatched: 4. The CDR3 loop is CASSVRTGGAEAFF. The CDR3 coding sequence is TGTGCCAGCAGCGTCCGGACAGGGGGGGCTGAAGCTTTCTTT. The full variable domain, its missing parts supplied by reference TRBV9 and TRBJ1-1, is DSGVTQTPKHLITATGQRVTLRCSPRSGDLSVYWYQQSLDQGLQFLIQYYNGEERAKGNILERFSAQQFPDLHSELNLSSLELGDSALYFCASSVRTGGAEAFFGQGTRLTVV.

This sequence joins TRBV9 and TRBJ2-5; D possibly corresponds to TRBD1 (5 bases). The CDR3 consists of 14 residues. Trimming stripped 0 bases from V and 4 bases from J, with 10 bases between. The germline V gene has CDR1 SGDLS and CDR2 YYNGEE. CDR3 sequence: CASSVGSGRETQYF. CDR3 DNA: TGTGCCAGCAGCGTAGGTTCAGGGCGAGAGACCCAGTACTTC.

The V gene is TRBV10-2, the J gene TRBJ2-7; 13 bases agree with TRBD2. The CDR3 spans 19 residues. V gave up 4 bases and J gave up 3 bases; unmatched junction bases: 15. The V gene's germline CDR1 is WSHSY and CDR2 SAAADI. This CDR3 reads CASSGNLGLAGVRGYEQYF. The DNA for the CDR3 is TGCGCCAGCAGTGGGAATTTAGGACTAGCGGGAGTGAGGGGCTACGAGCAGTACTTC.

This chain links TRBV2 with TRBJ2-1; D is perhaps TRBD1 (6 bases). The V and J ends lost 8 bases and 0 bases respectively, with 14 bases between them. This CDR3 region has 15 residues. Germline CDR1 SNHLY, CDR2 FYNNEI. In DNA, the CDR3 is TGTGCCAGCGACCTTCAGGGGAGCTCCTACAATGAGCAGTTCTTC. Its protein is CASDLQGSSYNEQFF.

The chain has TRBV19 and TRBJ1-2; 8 positions match TRBD1. This CDR3 spans 16 amino acids. Trimming at V came to 5 bases and at J to 1 base, leaving 9 bases not matched to a gene. The germline V gene has CDR1 LNHDA and CDR2 SQIVND (reference sequence). CDR3 amino acids: CASSLDREPHNYGYTF. The CDR3 nucleotides are TGTGCCAGTAGTCTGGACAGGGAGCCACATAACTATGGCTACACCTTC.

The V call is TRBV11-3, the J call TRBJ1-3; 8 nucleotides align to TRBD1. CDR1 and CDR2 from the germline V gene are SGHNT and YENEEA. With V trimmed by 2 bases and J by 1 base, 1 base remained unmatched. This CDR3 contains 15 residues. The CDR3, as DNA: TGTGCCAGCAGCTTACAGGGGGCGTCTGGAAACACCATATATTTT. Translated, it gives CASSLQGASGNTIYF.